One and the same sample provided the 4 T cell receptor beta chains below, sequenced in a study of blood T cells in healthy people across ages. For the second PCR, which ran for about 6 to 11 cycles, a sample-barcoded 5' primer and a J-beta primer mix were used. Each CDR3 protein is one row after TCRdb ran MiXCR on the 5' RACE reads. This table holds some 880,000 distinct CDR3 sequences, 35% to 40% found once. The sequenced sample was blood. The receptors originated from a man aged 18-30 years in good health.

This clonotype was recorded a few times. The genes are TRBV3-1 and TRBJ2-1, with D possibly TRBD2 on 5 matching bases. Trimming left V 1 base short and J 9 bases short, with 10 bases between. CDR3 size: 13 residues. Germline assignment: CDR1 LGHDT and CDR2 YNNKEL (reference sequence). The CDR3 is CASSQAYRGEQFF. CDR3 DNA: TGTGCCAGCAGCCAAGCGTACCGGGGTGAGCAGTTCTTC.

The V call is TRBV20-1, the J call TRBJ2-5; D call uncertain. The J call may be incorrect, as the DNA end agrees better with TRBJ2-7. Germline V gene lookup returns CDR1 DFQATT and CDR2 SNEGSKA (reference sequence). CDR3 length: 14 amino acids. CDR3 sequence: CSALKVRAGDEQYF. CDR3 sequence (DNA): TGCAGTGCTCTGAAAGTGAGAGCTGGGGACGAGCAGTACTTC.

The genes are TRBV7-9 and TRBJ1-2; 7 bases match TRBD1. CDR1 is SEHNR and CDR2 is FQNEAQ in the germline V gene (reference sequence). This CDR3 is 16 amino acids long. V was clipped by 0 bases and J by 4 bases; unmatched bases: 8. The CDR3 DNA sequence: TGTGCCAGCAGCTTAGCCGGAACCGGGACAGTCTATGGCTACACCTTC. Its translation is CASSLAGTGTVYGYTF. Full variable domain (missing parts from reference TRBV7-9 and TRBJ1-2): DTGVSQNPRHKITKRGQNVTFRCDPISEHNRLYWYRQTLGQGPEFLTYFQNEAQLEKSRLLSDRFSAERPKGSFSTLEIQRTEQGDSAMYLCASSLAGTGTVYGYTFGSGTRLTVV.

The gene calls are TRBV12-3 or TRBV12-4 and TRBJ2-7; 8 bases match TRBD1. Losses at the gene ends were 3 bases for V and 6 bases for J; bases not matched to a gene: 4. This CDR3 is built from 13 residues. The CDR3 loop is CASSFGTGSEQYF. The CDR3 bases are TGTGCCAGCAGTTTCGGGACAGGTAGCGAGCAGTACTTC.